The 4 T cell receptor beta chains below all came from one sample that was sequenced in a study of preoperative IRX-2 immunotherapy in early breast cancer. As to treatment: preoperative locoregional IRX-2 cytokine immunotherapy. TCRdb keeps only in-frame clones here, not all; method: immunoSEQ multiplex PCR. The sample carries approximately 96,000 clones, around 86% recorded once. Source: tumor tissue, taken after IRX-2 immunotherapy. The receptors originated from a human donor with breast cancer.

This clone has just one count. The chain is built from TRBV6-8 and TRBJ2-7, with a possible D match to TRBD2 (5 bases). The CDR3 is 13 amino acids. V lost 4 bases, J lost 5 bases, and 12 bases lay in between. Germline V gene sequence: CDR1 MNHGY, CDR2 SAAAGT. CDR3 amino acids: CASSSPPGNEQYF. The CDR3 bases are TGTGCCAGCAGTTCACCCCCGGGGAACGAGCAGTACTTC.

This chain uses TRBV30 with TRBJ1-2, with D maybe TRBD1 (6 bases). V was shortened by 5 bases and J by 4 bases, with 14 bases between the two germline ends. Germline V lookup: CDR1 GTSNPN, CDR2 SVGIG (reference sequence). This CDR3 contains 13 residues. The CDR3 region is CAWDRTPLYGYTF. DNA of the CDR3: TGTGCCTGGGACAGGACCCCGCTCTATGGCTACACCTTC.

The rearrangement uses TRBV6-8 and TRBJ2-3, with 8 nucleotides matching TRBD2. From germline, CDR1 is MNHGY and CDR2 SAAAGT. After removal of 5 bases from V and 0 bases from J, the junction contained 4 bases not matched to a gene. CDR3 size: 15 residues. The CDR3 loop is CASSHTSGSTDTQYF. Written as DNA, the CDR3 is TGTGCCAGCAGTCATACTAGCGGCAGCACAGATACGCAGTATTTT.

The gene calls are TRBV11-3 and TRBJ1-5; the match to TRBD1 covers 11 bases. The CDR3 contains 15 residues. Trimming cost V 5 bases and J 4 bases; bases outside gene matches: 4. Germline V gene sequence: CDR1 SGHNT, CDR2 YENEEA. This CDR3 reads CASSPGQGANQPQHF. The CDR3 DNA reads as TGTGCCAGCAGCCCCGGACAGGGGGCGAATCAGCCCCAGCATTTT.